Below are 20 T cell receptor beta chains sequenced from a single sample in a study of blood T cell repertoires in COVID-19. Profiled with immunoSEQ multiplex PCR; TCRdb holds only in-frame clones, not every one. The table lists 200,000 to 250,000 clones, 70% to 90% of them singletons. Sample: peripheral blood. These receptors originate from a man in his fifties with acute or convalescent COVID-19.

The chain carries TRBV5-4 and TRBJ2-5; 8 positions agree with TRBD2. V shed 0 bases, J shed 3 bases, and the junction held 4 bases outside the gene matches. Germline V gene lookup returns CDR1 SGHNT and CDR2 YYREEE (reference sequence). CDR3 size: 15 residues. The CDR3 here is CASSLAVGGEETQYF. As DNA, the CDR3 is TGTGCCAGCAGCTTGGCCGTCGGGGGGGAAGAGACCCAGTACTTC.

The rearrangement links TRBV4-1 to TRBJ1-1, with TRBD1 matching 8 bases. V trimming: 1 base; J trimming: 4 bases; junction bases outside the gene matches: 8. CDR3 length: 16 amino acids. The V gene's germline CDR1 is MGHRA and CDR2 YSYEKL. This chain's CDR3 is CASSQGVTGVVTEAFF. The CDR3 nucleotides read TGCGCCAGCAGCCAAGGGGTGACAGGGGTAGTCACTGAAGCTTTCTTT.

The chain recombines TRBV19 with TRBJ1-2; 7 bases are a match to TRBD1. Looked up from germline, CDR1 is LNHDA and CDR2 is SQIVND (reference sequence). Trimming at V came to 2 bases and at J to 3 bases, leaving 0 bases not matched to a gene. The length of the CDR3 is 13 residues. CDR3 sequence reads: CASSIQGDYGYTF. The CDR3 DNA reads TGTGCCAGTAGTATACAGGGGGACTATGGCTACACCTTC.

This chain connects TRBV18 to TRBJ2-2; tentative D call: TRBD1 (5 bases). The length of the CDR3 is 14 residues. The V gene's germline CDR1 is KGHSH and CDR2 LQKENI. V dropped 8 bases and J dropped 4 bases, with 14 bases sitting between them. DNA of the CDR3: TGTGCCAGCCTTACTTCAGGGTCCACCGGGGAGCTGTTTTTT. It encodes CASLTSGSTGELFF. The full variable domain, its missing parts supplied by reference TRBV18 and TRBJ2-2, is NAGVMQNPRHLVRRRGQEARLRCSPMKGHSHVYWYRQLPEEGLKFMVYLQKENIIDESGMPKERFSAEFPKEGPSILRIQQVVRGDSAAYFCASLTSGSTGELFFGEGSRLTVL.

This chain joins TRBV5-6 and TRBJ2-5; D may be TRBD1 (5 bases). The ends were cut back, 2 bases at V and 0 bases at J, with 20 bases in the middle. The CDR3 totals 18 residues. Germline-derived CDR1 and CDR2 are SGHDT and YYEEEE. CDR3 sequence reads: CASSFWQGWLRNQETQYF. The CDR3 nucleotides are TGTGCCAGCAGCTTTTGGCAGGGATGGCTAAGGAACCAAGAGACCCAGTACTTC.

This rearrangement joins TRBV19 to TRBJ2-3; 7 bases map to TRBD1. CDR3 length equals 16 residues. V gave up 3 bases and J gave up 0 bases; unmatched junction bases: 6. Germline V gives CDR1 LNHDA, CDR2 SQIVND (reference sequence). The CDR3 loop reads CASSIRTGLSTDTQYF. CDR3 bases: TGTGCCAGTAGTATTCGGACAGGCCTAAGCACAGATACGCAGTATTTT.

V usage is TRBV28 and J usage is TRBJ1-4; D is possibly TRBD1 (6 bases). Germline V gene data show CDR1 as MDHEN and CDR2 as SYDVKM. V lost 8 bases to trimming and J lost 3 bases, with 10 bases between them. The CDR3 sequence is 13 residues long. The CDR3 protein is CASADRPNEKLFF. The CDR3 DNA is TGTGCCAGCGCGGACAGACCTAATGAAAAACTGTTTTTT.

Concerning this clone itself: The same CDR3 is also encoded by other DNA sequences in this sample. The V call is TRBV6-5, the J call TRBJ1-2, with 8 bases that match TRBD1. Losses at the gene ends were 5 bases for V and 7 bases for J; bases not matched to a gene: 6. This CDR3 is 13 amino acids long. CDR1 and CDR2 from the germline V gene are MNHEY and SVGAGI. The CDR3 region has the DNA TGTGCCAGCAGTCCGACAGGGGCTTTTGGCTACACCTTC. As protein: CASSPTGAFGYTF.

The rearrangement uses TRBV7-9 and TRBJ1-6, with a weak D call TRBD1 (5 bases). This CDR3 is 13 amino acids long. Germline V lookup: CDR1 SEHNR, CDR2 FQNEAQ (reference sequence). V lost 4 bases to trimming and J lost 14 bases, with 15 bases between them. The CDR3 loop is CASSSEPGVALHF. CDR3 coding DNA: TGTGCCAGCAGCTCCGAGCCGGGGGTCGCCCTCCACTTT.

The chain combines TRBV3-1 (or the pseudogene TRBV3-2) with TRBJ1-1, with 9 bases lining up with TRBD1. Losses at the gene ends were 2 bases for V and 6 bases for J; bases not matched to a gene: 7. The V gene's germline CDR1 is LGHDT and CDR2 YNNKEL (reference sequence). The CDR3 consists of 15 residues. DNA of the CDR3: TGTGCCAGCAGCCAAACTGGGACAGGGTTGGCTGAAGCTTTCTTT. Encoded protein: CASSQTGTGLAEAFF.

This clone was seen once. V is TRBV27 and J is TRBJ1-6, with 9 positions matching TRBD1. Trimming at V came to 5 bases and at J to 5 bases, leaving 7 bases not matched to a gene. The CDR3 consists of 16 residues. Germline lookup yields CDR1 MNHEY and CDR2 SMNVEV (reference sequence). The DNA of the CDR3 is TGTGCCAGCAGTCCACGGACAGGGGCGAATAATTCACCCCTCCACTTT. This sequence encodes CASSPRTGANNSPLHF.

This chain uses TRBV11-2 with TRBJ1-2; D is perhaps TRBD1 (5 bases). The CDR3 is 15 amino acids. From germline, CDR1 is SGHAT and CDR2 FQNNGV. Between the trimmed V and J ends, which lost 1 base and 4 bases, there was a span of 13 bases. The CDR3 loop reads CASSLAGARAYGYTF. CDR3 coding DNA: TGTGCCAGCAGCTTAGCCGGCGCCAGGGCCTATGGCTACACCTTC. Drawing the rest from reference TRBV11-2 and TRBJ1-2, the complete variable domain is EAGVAQSPRYKIIEKRQSVAFWCNPISGHATLYWYQQILGQGPKLLIQFQNNGVVDDSQLPKDRFSAERLKGVDSTLKIQPAKLEDSAVYLCASSLAGARAYGYTFGSGTRLTVV.

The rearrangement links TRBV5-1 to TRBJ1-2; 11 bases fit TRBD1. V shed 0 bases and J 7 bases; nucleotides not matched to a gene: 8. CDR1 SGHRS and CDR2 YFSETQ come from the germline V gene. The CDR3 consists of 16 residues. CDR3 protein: CASSLAPGQGEGGYTF. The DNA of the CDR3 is TGCGCCAGCAGCTTGGCCCCGGGACAGGGGGAGGGTGGCTACACCTTC.

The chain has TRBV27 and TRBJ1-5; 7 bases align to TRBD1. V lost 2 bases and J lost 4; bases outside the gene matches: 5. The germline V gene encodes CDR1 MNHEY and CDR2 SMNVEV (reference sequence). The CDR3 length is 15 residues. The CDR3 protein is CASSLNRGFNQPQHF. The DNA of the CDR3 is TGTGCCAGCAGTTTAAACAGGGGCTTTAATCAGCCCCAGCATTTT.

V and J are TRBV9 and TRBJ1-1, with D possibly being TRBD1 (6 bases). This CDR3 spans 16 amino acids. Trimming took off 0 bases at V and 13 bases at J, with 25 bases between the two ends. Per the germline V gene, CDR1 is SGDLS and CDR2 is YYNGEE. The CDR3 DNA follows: TGTGCCAGCAGCGTAGTGGGTGCGGAGCAGGGGTCGAGGCTTTTCTTT. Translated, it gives CASSVVGAEQGSRLFF.

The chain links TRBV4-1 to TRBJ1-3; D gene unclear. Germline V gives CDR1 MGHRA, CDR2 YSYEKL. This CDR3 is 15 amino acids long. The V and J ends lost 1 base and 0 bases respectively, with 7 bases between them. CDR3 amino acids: CASSQGEVSGNTIYF. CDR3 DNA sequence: TGCGCCAGCAGCCAAGGGGAGGTCTCTGGAAACACCATATATTTT.

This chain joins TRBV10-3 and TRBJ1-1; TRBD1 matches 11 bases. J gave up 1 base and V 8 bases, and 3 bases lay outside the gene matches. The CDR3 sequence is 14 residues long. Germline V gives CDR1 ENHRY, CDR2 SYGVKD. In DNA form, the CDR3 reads TGTGCCATCGGGACAGGGGGTAAGAACACTGAAGCTTTCTTT. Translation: CAIGTGGKNTEAFF.

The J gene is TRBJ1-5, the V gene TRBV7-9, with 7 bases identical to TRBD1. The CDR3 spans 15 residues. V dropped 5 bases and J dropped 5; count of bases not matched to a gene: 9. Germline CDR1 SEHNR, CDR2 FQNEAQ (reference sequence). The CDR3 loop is CASSPDREWDQPQHF. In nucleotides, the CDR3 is TGTGCCAGCAGCCCCGACAGGGAATGGGATCAGCCCCAGCATTTT.

CDR3 nucleotides: TGTGCCAGTAGTATAGAGCAGGGGGGTGAAGCTTTCTTT. Translation gives CASSIEQGGEAFF. The chain combines TRBV19 with TRBJ1-1; TRBD1 aligns across 7 bases. The CDR3 covers 13 residues. Trimming cost V 0 bases and J 7 bases; bases outside gene matches: 2. The germline V gene encodes CDR1 LNHDA and CDR2 SQIVND (reference sequence).

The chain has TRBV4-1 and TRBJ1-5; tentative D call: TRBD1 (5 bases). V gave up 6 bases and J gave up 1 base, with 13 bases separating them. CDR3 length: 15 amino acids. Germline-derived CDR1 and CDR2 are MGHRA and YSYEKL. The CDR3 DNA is TGCGCCAGCAGTCCCAGCCCAGGGAGCAATCAGCCCCAGCATTTT. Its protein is CASSPSPGSNQPQHF.